The text below deals with one T cell receptor (beta chain). The antigen is not known. TCRdb's copy holds only in-frame clones and misses some; the assay was immunoSEQ multiplex PCR. The sample shows some 2 million clones, less than 95% of them seen only once. Trimming took 1 base from V and 0 from J, leaving 9 bases between them. CDR3 length equals 15 residues. CDR1 WSHSY and CDR2 SAAADI come from the germline V gene. This record belongs to a study of shared clonotypes between healthy human individuals. Study summary: For every donor, three CD4 naive, three CD4 memory, two CD8 naive and one CD8 memory plates were used. Findings and limits, study-wide: The study found about 4.6% of naive CD4 clonotypes shared across several donors. Clonotype sharing levels among donors were expected to vary with sequencing depth.

Naivety among CD8 cells was defined by CD45RO negativity and positive CCR7 selection, thereby excluding terminally differentiated effector memory CD45RA+ cells. This receptor was taken from a man between 18 and 35 years old in good health. Material: naive CD8+ T cells sorted from blood. V gene TRBV10-2 combines with J gene TRBJ1-1; TRBD1 is a possible D gene (6 bases). The CDR3 sequence: CASSEYAGVNTEAFF. CDR3 nucleotide sequence: TGCGCCAGCAGTGAGTATGCAGGGGTGAACACTGAAGCTTTCTTT.